The entry that follows covers one T cell receptor beta chain sequence. What it binds is not known. Sequencing used immunoSEQ v3. Sequencing depth was around 1.9 million read pairs for survey level, about 5-6 million for deep. Measured with immunoSEQ multiplex PCR; TCRdb has only the in-frame clones, and not every one. This table has about 25,000 clones, 55% to 80% appearing once. This specimen comes from a study of TIL therapy for anti-PD-1-resistant metastatic lung cancer. Study context: Tumors carried a median about 1.5 non-synonymous mutations per megabase. Study-level findings and limits: Many TIL product clones were absent from baseline tumor, suggesting clonal contraction.

The V gene end was trimmed by 0 bases and the J gene end by 1 base; junction bases not matched to a gene: 4. This CDR3 is built from 17 residues. Germline CDR1 is KGHSH and CDR2 is LQKENI. The time point is: pre-treatment sample, taken before nivolumab and TIL therapy. Tumor tissue came from excised metastases, mostly pleural nodules or supraclavicular lymph nodes. Tumors were harvested before any PD-1/PD-L1 blockade. The source material was tumor tissue, sampled at baseline. The rearrangement links TRBV18 to TRBJ1-1; 11 nucleotides match TRBD1. The TCR sequence derives from a person aged 25 to 79 with non-small cell lung cancer. Written as DNA, the CDR3 is TGTGCCAGCTCACCACCGGGACAGGGGGGAAAGAACACTGAAGCTTTCTTT. It is translated as CASSPPGQGGKNTEAFF.